The entry that follows covers one T cell receptor beta chain sequence. The sample originates from a study of blood T cell repertoires in COVID-19. Germline V gene data show CDR1 as SEHNR and CDR2 as FQNEAQ (reference sequence). V shed 3 bases, J shed 1 base, and the junction held 5 bases outside the gene matches. This CDR3 spans 15 amino acids. Data came from immunoSEQ multiplex PCR; TCRdb stores just in-frame clones and leaves some out. In the table there are about 150,000 clones, about 90% of which are singletons. In Cohort 3, a recovered donor had either two negative PCRs, clearance, or symptom resolution.

The specimen was PBMCs or T cells enriched from blood (not recorded which). The sequence was collected from a woman in her forties or fifties who had recovered from COVID-19. The chain links TRBV7-9 to TRBJ2-7, with TRBD1 identical over 8 bases. CDR3 DNA: TGTGCCAGCAGCTTGAGACAGGGGCAATCCTACGAGCAGTACTTC. This gives the protein CASSLRQGQSYEQYF.